Listed below are T cell receptor beta chains from one sample, sequenced in a study of blood T cell repertoires in COVID-19. Sequenced by immunoSEQ multiplex PCR; TCRdb stores in-frame clones only, minus some. The sample has approximately 230,000 clones, around 83% seen once. The sequenced sample consisted of peripheral blood. The receptor set was obtained from a man at least 80 years old with acute or convalescent COVID-19. CDR3s leave out the opening cysteine and the closing phenylalanine or tryptophan.

v_gene	j_gene	CDR3aa
TRBV18	TRBJ1-2	ASSPPPGTDGYGYT
TRBV19	TRBJ2-7	ASSRSGTGNYEQY
TRBV24-1	TRBJ2-1	ATSDRSHSYNEQF
TRBV28	TRBJ1-6	ASRLGQAGSSYNSPLH
TRBV24-1	TRBJ1-5	ATSGGQGRQPQH
TRBV24-1	TRBJ2-3	ATRGHSSTDTQY
TRBV6-5	TRBJ2-7	ASSYWTSTEQY
TRBV7-6	TRBJ2-7	ASSYRGGGTPYEQY
TRBV18	TRBJ2-3	ASSHLSWGGNTDTQY
TRBV2	TRBJ2-7	ASSSTYEQY
TRBV18	TRBJ2-7	ASSPPGTGHTYEQY
TRBV28	TRBJ1-5	ASSFRPQH
TRBV6-5	TRBJ2-4	ASSGQGRGIQY
TRBV20-1	TRBJ2-1	SASPGTQSVNEQF
TRBV5-1	TRBJ2-5	ASTRQGLRETQY
TRBV19	TRBJ2-7	ASSGTGTAYEQY
TRBV24-1	TRBJ1-4	ATSDPLSGGEKLF
TRBV9	TRBJ2-3	ASSSRTGTDTQY
TRBV28	TRBJ2-7	ASSPEGAGTAEQY